A single TCR beta chain is shown here with its context. Its antigen is as yet unknown. This CDR3 region has 13 residues. Germline CDR1 and CDR2: SGHKS and YYEKEE (reference sequence). J lost 3 bases, V lost 3 bases, and 0 bases had no gene match. This sample stems from a study of cytomegalovirus exposure and HLA in healthy donors. Background on the study: The use of the same platform for the 90 to 150 validation repertoires and the 550 to 850 first-cohort repertoires was reported by a later analysis. General study findings and limits: The finding came from a later analysis; first-cohort TCR clusters tended to co-occur in the 130 or so validation repertoires.

Profiled with immunoSEQ multiplex PCR; TCRdb holds only in-frame clones, not every one. The data contain roughly 330,000 clones, roughly 87% of them singletons. The specimen sequenced was PBMCs. This TCR was recovered from a woman younger than 45 in good health and CMV-seropositive. This rearrangement joins TRBV5-5 to TRBJ2-7, with 10 bases lining up with TRBD1. The chain's CDR3 is CASSWTGGYEQYF. In DNA form, the CDR3 reads TGTGCCAGCAGCTGGACAGGGGGCTACGAGCAGTACTTC.